One and the same sample provided the 15 T cell receptor beta chains below, sequenced in a study of blood T cell repertoires in COVID-19. Some clones are missing from TCRdb's copy, which holds only in-frame ones; the method was immunoSEQ multiplex PCR. The sample shows roughly 78,000 clones, 88% of them seen only once. The sample taken for sequencing was peripheral blood. The source of these receptors is a man between 45 and 60 years old with acute or convalescent COVID-19.

DNA for the CDR3: TGTGCCAGCAGCTTAGCTAGGGACAGGGCCAAAAACGAGCAGTACTTC. This translates into CASSLARDRAKNEQYF. This rearrangement joins TRBV7-9 to TRBJ2-7, with 9 bases lining up with TRBD1. This CDR3 region has 16 residues. V shed 0 bases and J 5 bases; nucleotides not matched to a gene: 8. Per the germline V gene, CDR1 is SEHNR and CDR2 is FQNEAQ (reference sequence).

Written as DNA, the CDR3 is TGTGCCAGCTCACCCCAGGGGGGTAGCACAGATACGCAGTATTTT. Translation: CASSPQGGSTDTQYF. The chain recombines TRBV18 with TRBJ2-3; D is possibly TRBD1 (7 bases). The CDR3 runs to 15 residues. Trimming pared 3 bases from V and 0 bases from J, leaving 10 bases between. Germline V CDR1 and CDR2: KGHSH, LQKENI.

The chain carries TRBV9 and TRBJ2-7; TRBD1 agrees at 8 bases. This CDR3 region has 14 residues. The germline CDR1 and CDR2 sequences are SGDLS and YYNGEE. Unmatched junction bases numbered 8, after V lost 3 bases and J lost 6 bases. The CDR3 nucleotides read TGTGCCAGCAGCGCCGGACAGGGTATTGGCGAGCAGTACTTC. This sequence encodes CASSAGQGIGEQYF.

This chain connects TRBV14 to TRBJ1-1; no definite D call. The V gene lost 5 bases and the J gene lost 5 bases, with 18 bases spanning the gap. Germline V CDR1 and CDR2: SGHDN, FVKESK. The CDR3 spans 15 residues. The CDR3 DNA reads as TGTGCCAGCAGCTACCAGGAAGGGCGGGGAACTGAAGCTTTCTTT. As protein: CASSYQEGRGTEAFF. The full variable domain, rest sourced from reference TRBV14 and TRBJ1-1, is EAGVTQFPSHSVIEKGQTVTLRCDPISGHDNLYWYRRVMGKEIKFLLHFVKESKQDESGMPNNRFLAERTGGTYSTLKVQPAELEDSGVYFCASSYQEGRGTEAFFGQGTRLTVV.

This clone is a singleton in its sample. The chain combines TRBV11-2 with TRBJ2-1; D possibly corresponds to TRBD2 (6 bases). Germline V CDR1 and CDR2: SGHAT, FQNNGV. Between the trimmed V and J ends, which lost 2 bases and 9 bases, there was a span of 14 bases. The CDR3 spans 14 residues. CDR3 bases: TGTGCCAGCAGCTTACAGTCTAGCGACCTTGAGCAGTTCTTC. This codes for CASSLQSSDLEQFF.

This chain links TRBV6-5 with TRBJ2-2; D perhaps matches TRBD2 (6 bases). From germline, CDR1 is MNHEY and CDR2 SVGAGI. The V end was cut by 8 bases, the J end by 2 bases, with 9 bases between. This CDR3 is 13 amino acids long. CDR3 coding DNA: TGTGCCAGCGGGGACTCTAACACCGGGGAGCTGTTTTTT. This codes for CASGDSNTGELFF.

This chain uses TRBV2 with TRBJ1-5, with 7 bases aligning to TRBD1. Trimming removed 6 bases from V and 5 bases from J; junction bases left unmatched: 7. The CDR3 loop spans 14 amino acids. Germline CDR1 and CDR2: SNHLY and FYNNEI. CDR3 region: CASSATGTHQPQHF. The CDR3, as DNA: TGTGCCAGCAGCGCGACAGGGACGCATCAGCCCCAGCATTTT. Full variable domain (outside the CDR3, taken from reference TRBV2 and TRBJ1-5): EPEVTQTPSHQVTQMGQEVILRCVPISNHLYFYWYRQILGQKVEFLVSFYNNEISEKSEIFDDQFSVERPDGSNFTLKIRSTKLEDSAMYFCASSATGTHQPQHFGDGTRLSIL.

The chain has TRBV30 and TRBJ2-7; 10 nucleotides line up with TRBD1. This CDR3 has 12 amino acids. Per the germline V gene, CDR1 is GTSNPN and CDR2 is SVGIG (reference sequence). V shed 5 bases and J 3 bases; nucleotides not matched to a gene: 1. CDR3 bases: TGTGCCTGGGGACAGGGGGGCTACGAGCAGTACTTC. Translation gives CAWGQGGYEQYF.

The chain links TRBV5-6 to TRBJ2-1, with 10 nucleotides matching TRBD2. From germline, CDR1 is SGHDT and CDR2 YYEEEE. The CDR3 is 14 residues long. With V trimmed by 4 bases and J by 5 bases, 3 bases remained unmatched. CDR3 bases: TGTGCCAGCAGCGCCGGGACTAGCGACAATGAGCAGTTCTTC. Its protein product is CASSAGTSDNEQFF.

This chain uses TRBV19 with TRBJ2-5, with 8 bases lining up with TRBD1. The germline gives CDR1 LNHDA, CDR2 SQIVND (reference sequence). CDR3 length equals 13 residues. Unmatched junction bases numbered 5, after V lost 6 bases and J lost 5 bases. CDR3 protein: CASSRQGRETQYF. The DNA for the CDR3 is TGTGCCAGTAGCCGACAGGGGCGGGAGACCCAGTACTTC.

Only one count was recorded for this clone. V usage is TRBV7-9 and J usage is TRBJ2-7; no clear D gene. CDR1 is SEHNR, CDR2 FQNEAQ, per germline (reference sequence). This CDR3 is built from 12 residues. V lost 4 bases to trimming and J lost 2 bases, with 6 bases between them. DNA for the CDR3: TGTGCCAGCAGCTCCGTTACCTACGAGCAGTACTTC. Translation gives CASSSVTYEQYF.

Remarks on this clone: Other nucleotide sequences from this sample produce the same CDR3. CDR3 sequence: CASSSDRTGELFF. As DNA, the CDR3 is TGTGCCAGCAGCTCGGACAGGACCGGGGAGCTGTTTTTT. This sequence joins TRBV11-2 and TRBJ2-2; 7 nucleotides line up with TRBD1. The V and J ends lost 4 bases and 5 bases, in that order; junction bases with no gene match: 1. Germline CDR1 SGHAT, CDR2 FQNNGV. The CDR3 length is 13 residues. The full variable domain, in which reference TRBV11-2 and TRBJ2-2 provide the parts outside the CDR3, is EAGVAQSPRYKIIEKRQSVAFWCNPISGHATLYWYQQILGQGPKLLIQFQNNGVVDDSQLPKDRFSAERLKGVDSTLKIQPAKLEDSAVYLCASSSDRTGELFFGEGSRLTVL.

The chain joins TRBV11-2 to TRBJ2-3; the D is unclear. CDR3 length: 14 amino acids. The V gene's germline CDR1 is SGHAT and CDR2 FQNNGV. V was shortened by 5 bases and J by 0 bases, with 9 bases between the two germline ends. The CDR3 loop is CASSPLTSTDTQYF. The CDR3, as DNA: TGTGCCAGCAGCCCCCTCACTAGCACAGATACGCAGTATTTT. The full variable domain, rest sourced from reference TRBV11-2 and TRBJ2-3, is EAGVAQSPRYKIIEKRQSVAFWCNPISGHATLYWYQQILGQGPKLLIQFQNNGVVDDSQLPKDRFSAERLKGVDSTLKIQPAKLEDSAVYLCASSPLTSTDTQYFGPGTRLTVL.

This clone occurred once. This chain connects TRBV27 to TRBJ1-5; possibly TRBD1 for D (5 bases). This CDR3 spans 14 amino acids. Germline loops: CDR1 MNHEY, CDR2 SMNVEV (reference sequence). V dropped 6 bases and J dropped 5 bases, with 14 bases sitting between them. The DNA for the CDR3 is TGTGCCAGCAGCCCCGTTCGGGGGGATCAGCCCCAGCATTTT. It encodes CASSPVRGDQPQHF.

The chain employs TRBV5-4 and TRBJ2-2; 9 nucleotides agree with TRBD1. The V gene end was trimmed by 4 bases and the J gene end by 3 bases; junction bases not matched to a gene: 7. CDR3 length: 16 amino acids. CDR1 and CDR2 from the germline V gene are SGHNT and YYREEE (reference sequence). CDR3 bases: TGTGCCAGCAGCCCCAACAGGGGGCACGACACCGGGGAGCTGTTTTTT. Its translation: CASSPNRGHDTGELFF.